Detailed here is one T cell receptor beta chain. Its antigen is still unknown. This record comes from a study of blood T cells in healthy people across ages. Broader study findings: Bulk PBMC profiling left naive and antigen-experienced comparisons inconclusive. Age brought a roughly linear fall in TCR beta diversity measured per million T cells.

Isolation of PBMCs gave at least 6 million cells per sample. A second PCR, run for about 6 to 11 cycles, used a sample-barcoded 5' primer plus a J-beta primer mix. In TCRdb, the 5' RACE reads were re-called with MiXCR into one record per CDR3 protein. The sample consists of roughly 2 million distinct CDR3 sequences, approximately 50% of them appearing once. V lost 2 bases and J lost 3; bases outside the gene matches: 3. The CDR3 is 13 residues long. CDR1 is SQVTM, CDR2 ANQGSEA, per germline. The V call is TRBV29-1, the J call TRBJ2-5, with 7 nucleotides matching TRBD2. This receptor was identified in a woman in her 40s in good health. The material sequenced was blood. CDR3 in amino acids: CSVERGGEETQYF. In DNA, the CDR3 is TGCAGCGTTGAACGGGGAGGGGAAGAGACCCAGTACTTC.